The next 15 T cell receptor beta chains were all read from a single sample in a study of T-cell reconstitution after alpha-beta-depleted transplantation in children. During its preparation, the TCRbeta library received unique molecular identifiers. TCRdb used MiXCR to reprocess the PCR reads, holding one entry per CDR3 protein. Seen here are 85,000 to 120,000 distinct CDR3 sequences, 4.5% to 7.5% observed once, and the top ten hold roughly 5.5%. The specimen was PBMCs, mostly from graft donor cells, collected 60 days after TCRalphabeta/CD19-depleted stem cell transplant. The receptors derive from a female patient younger than 10 who had a stem cell transplant for Fanconi anemia, so the T cells may come from the graft donor.

This clonotype was counted between two and nine times. V and J are TRBV5-1 and TRBJ1-6; D gene ambiguous. Germline V gene lookup returns CDR1 SGHRS and CDR2 YFSETQ. This CDR3 has 13 amino acids. V lost 0 bases and J lost 7, with 5 bases in between. In DNA, the CDR3 is TGCGCCAGCAGCTTGGCCGAAAATTCACCCCTCCACTTT. Translating gives CASSLAENSPLHF.

The rearrangement uses TRBV7-2 and TRBJ2-5; D call uncertain. With 1 base removed from V and 0 bases from J, the gap between germline ends came to 12 bases. The germline gives CDR1 SGHTA, CDR2 FQGNSA. This CDR3 contains 16 residues. This CDR3 is CASSLGGGYHQETQYF. CDR3 DNA sequence: TGTGCCAGCAGCTTAGGAGGTGGCTATCACCAAGAGACCCAGTACTTC.

This chain joins TRBV20-1 and TRBJ2-1; D is ambiguous. V shed 0 bases and J shed 7 bases, with 7 bases lying between them. Germline-derived CDR1 and CDR2 are DFQATT and SNEGSKA (reference sequence). The CDR3 runs to 12 residues. The CDR3 loop reads CSARDHTNEQFF. CDR3 DNA: TGCAGTGCTAGAGATCACACTAATGAGCAGTTCTTC.

This clonotype showed up many times. V gene TRBV20-1 combines with J gene TRBJ1-2; 7 positions agree with TRBD1. Looked up from germline, CDR1 is DFQATT and CDR2 is SNEGSKA (reference sequence). Unmatched junction bases numbered 12, after V lost 6 bases and J lost 8 bases. This CDR3 comprises 13 residues. CDR3: CSAFDRVGGGYTF. The CDR3 bases are TGCAGTGCCTTTGACAGGGTCGGTGGAGGCTACACCTTC.

This chain connects TRBV23-1 to TRBJ2-5; D is perhaps TRBD1 or TRBD2 (5 bases each). TRBV23-1 is an ORF, with its function uncertain. The CDR3 sequence is 13 residues long. Trimming took 9 bases from V and 2 from J, leaving 13 bases between them. CDR3 DNA: TGCGCCAGTACTAGGGGAACACAAGAGACCCAGTACTTC. It is translated as CASTRGTQETQYF.

J is TRBJ2-5 and V is TRBV11-3; 7 bases align to TRBD2. With 4 bases clipped from V and 1 base from J, the junction kept 12 bases outside the gene matches. Germline V gene data show CDR1 as SGHNT and CDR2 as YENEEA. The CDR3 runs to 17 residues. CDR3 amino acids: CASSSRTIRLAQETQYF. The CDR3 DNA reads TGTGCCAGCAGCTCGCGGACCATTAGACTAGCCCAAGAGACCCAGTACTTC.

This clonotype was counted between two and nine times. The chain carries TRBV7-9 and TRBJ1-2; weak D call: TRBD1 (5 bases). The CDR3 runs 14 residues. Germline values: CDR1 SEHNR, CDR2 FQNEAQ (reference sequence). V lost 5 bases and J lost 4, with 14 bases in between. In DNA, the CDR3 is TGTGCCAGCAGCGTAAGGGCGACAGTCTATGGCTACACCTTC. Protein sequence: CASSVRATVYGYTF.

This clonotype was recorded at least ten times. This chain links TRBV5-1 with TRBJ2-2; D might be TRBD2 (5 bases). This CDR3 region has 15 residues. Germline V gene data show CDR1 as SGHRS and CDR2 as YFSETQ. The V end lost 0 bases, the J end lost 1 base, and 7 bases lay between the germline ends. This CDR3 reads CASSLAGVNTGELFF. CDR3 in DNA: TGCGCCAGCAGCTTGGCCGGGGTGAACACCGGGGAGCTGTTTTTT.

This clonotype was detected many times. This chain connects TRBV28 to TRBJ2-1; the D gene could be TRBD1 or TRBD2 (5 bases each). With 2 bases removed from V and 9 bases from J, the gap between germline ends came to 8 bases. Germline CDR1 is MDHEN and CDR2 is SYDVKM. The CDR3 consists of 12 residues. The CDR3 DNA follows: TGTGCCAGCAGTTTACCTGGGACTGAGCAGTTCTTC. It codes for CASSLPGTEQFF.

The CDR3 DNA is TGTGCCATCTGCTTCATAACTAGCGGGAGGGCCAGGGGGTCCTACGAGCAGTACTTC. Residues: CAICFITSGRARGSYEQYF. The chain recombines TRBV10-3 with TRBJ2-7; TRBD2 matches at 13 bases. Unmatched junction bases numbered 17, after V lost 8 bases and J lost 1 base. Germline V gives CDR1 ENHRY, CDR2 SYGVKD. The CDR3 length is 19 residues.

This clonotype was counted many times. This sequence joins TRBV5-1 and TRBJ2-2; possible D gene TRBD1, 5 bases. Germline-derived CDR1 and CDR2 are SGHRS and YFSETQ. Between the trimmed V and J ends, which lost 4 bases and 4 bases, there was a span of 14 bases. This CDR3 comprises 15 residues. CDR3 residues: CASSTRQRGTGELFF. In nucleotides, the CDR3 is TGCGCCAGCAGCACCCGACAGAGAGGCACCGGGGAGCTGTTTTTT.

The table lists this clonotype with a few counts. The J gene is TRBJ2-5, the V gene TRBV18; D remains unclear. With 3 bases removed from V and 5 bases from J, the gap between germline ends came to 16 bases. This CDR3 is 15 amino acids long. Germline lookup yields CDR1 KGHSH and CDR2 LQKENI. The CDR3 bases are TGTGCCAGCTCACCCTTGTGGGGTACAGCGGAGACCCAGTACTTC. It encodes CASSPLWGTAETQYF.

This clonotype was found a few times. This sequence joins TRBV6-1 and TRBJ2-2; 7 nucleotides match TRBD1. V was pared by 6 bases and J by 6 bases, with 7 bases of the junction left unmatched. CDR1 is MNHNS, CDR2 SASEGT, per germline. The CDR3 sequence is 14 residues long. CDR3 protein: CASRSTGVAGELFF. CDR3 DNA sequence: TGTGCCAGCAGATCCACAGGGGTCGCCGGGGAGCTGTTTTTT.

This clonotype occurred many times. The chain combines TRBV18 with TRBJ2-7, with TRBD1 matching over 9 bases. CDR3 length: 12 residues. Germline V gene lookup returns CDR1 KGHSH and CDR2 LQKENI. Unmatched junction bases numbered 5, after V lost 3 bases and J lost 11 bases. The CDR3 spells CASSPGTGMEYF. DNA of the CDR3: TGTGCCAGCTCACCCGGGACAGGGATGGAGTACTTC.

This clonotype turned up a few times. The V call is TRBV14, the J call TRBJ2-7; 7 bases fit TRBD1. V lost 3 bases and J lost 3; bases outside the gene matches: 8. This CDR3 has 15 residues. Germline V gives CDR1 SGHDN, CDR2 FVKESK. DNA for the CDR3: TGTGCCAGCAGCCACCCTGTGACAGGGATCTACGAGCAGTACTTC. Residues: CASSHPVTGIYEQYF.